This T cell receptor beta chain was obtained from a study of blood T cells in healthy people across ages. Findings of the study overall: In the absence of known donor CMV status, changes in expanded clonotypes were possibly confounded.

This clonotype was recorded many times. Antigen: not known. Primed by a sample-barcoded 5' primer and a J-beta primer mix, a second PCR proceeded for about 6 to 11 cycles. Each CDR3 protein is one row after TCRdb ran MiXCR on the 5' RACE reads. The sample lists over 1,500,000 distinct CDR3 sequences, about two fifths occurring once. The origin of this receptor is a human donor in good health. The material sequenced was blood.

The chain's CDR3 is CSVEEKGIIQYF. Here the CDR3 DNA reads TGCAGCGTTGAAGAAAAAGGGATAATTCAGTACTTC. V is TRBV29-1 and J is TRBJ2-4; D remains unclear. V gave up 0 bases and J gave up 10 bases, with 10 bases separating them. The CDR3 extends over 12 amino acids. Germline-derived CDR1 and CDR2 are SQVTM and ANQGSEA.